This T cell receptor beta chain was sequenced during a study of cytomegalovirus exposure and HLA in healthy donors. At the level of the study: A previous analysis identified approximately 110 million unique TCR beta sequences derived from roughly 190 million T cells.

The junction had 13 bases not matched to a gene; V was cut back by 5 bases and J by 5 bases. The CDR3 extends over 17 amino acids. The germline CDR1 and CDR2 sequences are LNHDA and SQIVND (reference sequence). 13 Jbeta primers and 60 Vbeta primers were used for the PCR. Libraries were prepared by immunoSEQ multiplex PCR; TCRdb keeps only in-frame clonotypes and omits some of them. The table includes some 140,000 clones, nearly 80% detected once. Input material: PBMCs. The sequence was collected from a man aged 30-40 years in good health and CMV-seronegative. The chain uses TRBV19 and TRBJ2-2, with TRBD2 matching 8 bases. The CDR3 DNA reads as TGTGCCAGTAGTGCTCTGGGCGGGAGGAGAGGTACCGGGGAGCTGTTTTTT. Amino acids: CASSALGGRRGTGELFF.